This T cell receptor beta chain was retrieved from a study of blood T cell repertoires in COVID-19. Study-level background: Italy, Spain and the United States were the sources of the convalescent and acute COVID-19 samples. Sources were T cells, B-cell-depleted T cells, or PBMCs; the material itself was cDNA or gDNA.

The V gene's germline CDR1 is MNHEY and CDR2 SVGAGI. There are 15 residues in the CDR3. J was trimmed by 8 bases and V by 6 bases; bases with no gene match: 13. In the original workflow: It was from reference gene primer amplification that nucleated cell counts were estimated. Repertoires were generated with immunoSEQ multiplex PCR, while TCRdb's copy carries only in-frame clones and drops some. D and trimming were read from the DNA, whereas the V and J calls and clone size are those reported in that table. This sample yields 45,000 to 65,000 clones, of which roughly 84% are seen a single time; 13% belongs to the top ten.

What was sequenced was peripheral blood. The chain has TRBV6-5 and TRBJ1-2; 9 bases line up with TRBD1. The sequence derives from a woman of 80 years or more with acute or convalescent COVID-19. The CDR3 DNA follows: TGTGCCAGCAGGAGCGGACAGGGGAAATTCTGGGGCTACACCTTC. This translates into CASRSGQGKFWGYTF.